The text below deals with one T cell receptor (beta chain). With 8 bases removed from V and 3 bases from J, the gap between germline ends came to 5 bases. Germline CDR1 is SNHLY and CDR2 is FYNNEI. The CDR3 length is 11 residues. The data were obtained in a study of T cells after yellow fever vaccination. About the research overall: Any fraction with a low cell number was prepared using SMART-Seq v4 Ultra Low Input.

Conversion of TCR transcripts into cDNA relied on 5'RACE template switching, which added a universal primer site and UMIs. A single record per CDR3 protein comes from TCRdb applying MiXCR to the 5' RACE reads. The repertoire holds 250,000 to 300,000 distinct CDR3 sequences, with approximately 8% as singletons. The V and J genes are TRBV2 and TRBJ1-5; D unclear. The starting material was CD4+ T cells sorted from PBMCs, obtained 5 days after the yellow fever booster vaccination. The clonotype was recovered from a young man who received the YFV17D yellow fever vaccine. The CDR3 region is CASADNQPQHF. DNA for the CDR3: TGTGCCAGCGCAGACAATCAGCCCCAGCATTTT.